Listed below are T cell receptor beta chains from one sample, sequenced in a study of blood T cells in healthy people across ages. Each CDR3 protein gets one entry after TCRdb re-called the 5' RACE reads with MiXCR. The sample holds 800,000 to 900,000 distinct CDR3 sequences, around 62% seen once. Sequenced input: blood. The receptor set was obtained from a man aged 25 to 40 in good health. CDR3s include the opening cysteine and the closing phenylalanine or tryptophan. A D gene is named only where the DNA matches it firmly. Clone size is not always given. Where it is, it says once, few, many or a class for expanded clones.

TRBV20-1,TRBJ1-2,.,.,15,CSASLRTLSDYGYTF,TGCAGTGCTAGTCTAAGGACTCTATCGGACTATGGCTACACCTTC
TRBV4-3,TRBJ2-3,.,TRBD2,17,CASSQEAGTTSTDTQYF,TGCGCCAGCAGCCAAGAAGCCGGGACTACAAGCACAGATACGCAGTATTTT
TRBV25-1,TRBJ1-2,.,TRBD1,14,CASRQTGNDYGYTF,TGTGCCAGCAGGCAGACAGGGAACGACTATGGCTACACCTTC
TRBV6-2/TRBV6-3,TRBJ2-7,.,TRBD1,14,CASTKGTGLYEQYF,TGTGCCAGCACCAAGGGGACAGGACTCTACGAGCAGTACTTC
TRBV29-1,TRBJ2-5,.,TRBD2,15,CSVDGRGGLQETQYF,TGCAGCGTTGATGGTCGGGGGGGACTCCAAGAGACCCAGTACTTC
TRBV25-1,TRBJ2-4,many,.,18,CASSEIGGDGTTKNIQYF,TGTGCCAGCAGTGAAATAGGGGGAGACGGCACGACCAAAAACATTCAGTACTTC
TRBV28,TRBJ1-6,.,.,16,CASRVLGTRYNSPLHF,TGTGCCAGCAGGGTCTTAGGGACTCGGTATAATTCACCCCTCCACTTT
TRBV27,TRBJ2-3,.,TRBD2,16,CASSPLTSGATDTQYF,TGTGCCAGCAGCCCCTTGACTAGCGGGGCCACAGATACGCAGTATTTT
TRBV27,TRBJ2-5,.,.,14,CASRSFGGPQTQYF,TGTGCCAGCAGATCCTTTGGGGGGCCCCAGACCCAGTACTTC
TRBV7-2,TRBJ2-4,once,.,16,CASSPSGVLAKNIQYF,TGTGCCAGCAGCCCCTCAGGGGTACTAGCCAAAAACATTCAGTACTTC
TRBV25-1,TRBJ1-1,.,.,16,CASSERNRVGNTEAFF,TGTGCCAGCAGTGAGAGGAACAGGGTTGGGAACACTGAAGCTTTCTTT
TRBV5-1,TRBJ2-5,.,TRBD1,18,CASTLPPPGQGREETQYF,TGCGCCAGCACCCTTCCTCCTCCGGGACAGGGGCGAGAAGAGACCCAGTACTTC
TRBV27,TRBJ1-6,.,.,15,CASSLSGGQISPLHF,TGTGCCAGCAGTTTATCCGGCGGACAGATCTCACCCCTCCACTTT
TRBV10-3,TRBJ2-6,many,.,17,CAISESLGDSGANVLTF,TGTGCCATCAGTGAGTCGTTGGGAGACTCTGGGGCCAACGTCCTGACTTTC
TRBV28,TRBJ2-1,few,.,14,CASTGPLVGNEQFF,TGTGCCAGCACTGGCCCCCTAGTCGGGAATGAGCAGTTCTTC
TRBV9,TRBJ2-1,few,TRBD1,13,CASSPHRGDEQFF,TGTGCCAGCAGCCCCCACAGGGGGGATGAGCAGTTCTTC
TRBV6-5,TRBJ1-2,few,.,15,CASSYESGAPRGYTF,TGTGCCAGCAGTTACGAGTCAGGGGCACCTAGAGGCTACACCTTC
TRBV11-2,TRBJ2-5,.,.,15,CASSLDAGRQETQYF,TGTGCCAGCAGCTTAGATGCGGGACGGCAAGAGACCCAGTACTTC
TRBV4-2,TRBJ2-5,.,TRBD1,16,CASSQSGTGKEETQYF,TGTGCCAGCAGCCAATCCGGGACAGGGAAGGAGGAGACCCAGTACTTC
TRBV12-3/TRBV12-4,TRBJ1-1,.,.,16,CASSSPKGGPNTEAFF,TGTGCCAGCAGTTCGCCAAAGGGGGGTCCGAACACTGAAGCTTTCTTT
TRBV12-3/TRBV12-4,TRBJ2-7,.,TRBD1,13,CASRWTGSDEQYF,TGTGCCAGCAGGTGGACAGGGAGCGACGAGCAGTACTTC
TRBV11-2,TRBJ2-5,.,TRBD2,15,CASSLGGGALETQYF,TGTGCCAGCAGCTTAGGCGGGGGGGCTTTGGAGACCCAGTACTTC
TRBV12-3/TRBV12-4,TRBJ2-5,.,.,11,CASSTLLTQYF,TGTGCCAGCAGTACCCTGCTGACGCAGTACTTC
TRBV12-3/TRBV12-4,TRBJ2-4,.,TRBD2,16,CASSFGRGGRSGEQYF,TGTGCCAGCAGTTTTGGGCGGGGGGGCCGTTCGGGTGAGCAGTACTTC
TRBV5-1,TRBJ1-5,.,.,16,CASSLGTDYSNQPQHF,TGCGCCAGCAGCTTGGGGACAGATTATAGCAATCAGCCCCAGCATTTT
TRBV3-1,TRBJ2-4,.,.,16,CASSQAGGRSKNIQYF,TGTGCCAGCAGCCAAGCAGGGGGGCGGTCCAAAAACATTCAGTACTTC
TRBV12-3/TRBV12-4,TRBJ2-1,few,TRBD2,21,CASSPTLGTSGGQSSYNEQFF,TGTGCCAGCAGCCCCACCCTTGGGACTAGCGGGGGGCAAAGCTCCTACAATGAGCAGTTCTTC
TRBV5-1,TRBJ1-2,.,TRBD1,16,CASSPGGPTFFYGYTF,TGCGCCAGCAGCCCAGGGGGCCCCACCTTTTTTTATGGCTACACCTTC
TRBV6-5,TRBJ2-7,once,.,14,CASSYSTSTYEQYF,TGTGCCAGCAGTTACTCCACCTCAACCTACGAGCAGTACTTC
TRBV20-1,TRBJ2-7,.,.,14,CSAKPGPAVYEQYF,TGCAGTGCTAAACCGGGACCGGCGGTCTACGAGCAGTACTTC
TRBV4-2,TRBJ2-7,.,TRBD2,15,CASSQDHGGSYEQYF,TGTGCCAGCAGCCAAGATCACGGGGGGAGCTACGAGCAGTACTTC
TRBV20-1,TRBJ2-7,few,.,15,CSARDTNGLSYEQYF,TGCAGTGCTAGAGATACGAACGGACTCTCCTACGAGCAGTACTTC
TRBV9,TRBJ2-7,.,TRBD1,18,CASSVGPSDRGSSYEQYF,TGTGCCAGCAGCGTAGGCCCCTCCGACAGGGGGTCATCCTACGAGCAGTACTTC
TRBV9,TRBJ2-3,.,.,15,CASSVVASSTDTQYF,TGTGCCAGCAGCGTAGTGGCGTCTAGCACAGATACGCAGTATTTT
TRBV4-3,TRBJ1-4,.,.,16,CASSQGGPATNEKLFF,TGCGCCAGCAGCCAAGGCGGGCCTGCAACTAATGAAAAACTGTTTTTT
TRBV5-1,TRBJ2-1,few,TRBD2,18,CASSLVLAGGRSYNEQFF,TGCGCCAGCAGCTTGGTTCTAGCGGGGGGCCGCTCCTACAATGAGCAGTTCTTC
TRBV20-1,TRBJ2-1,few,.,15,CSARARRSLGNEQFF,TGCAGTGCTAGGGCCCGGCGGAGTCTGGGGAATGAGCAGTTCTTC
TRBV27,TRBJ1-6,.,TRBD1,14,CASSFDRGRSPLHF,TGTGCCAGCAGTTTTGACAGGGGGAGGTCACCCCTCCACTTT
TRBV20-1,TRBJ1-6,few,.,12,CSVGKVNSPLHF,TGCAGTGTGGGAAAGGTTAATTCACCCCTCCACTTT
TRBV7-2,TRBJ2-5,.,TRBD2,16,CASRQASGGGQETQYF,TGTGCCAGCAGGCAGGCTAGCGGGGGGGGTCAAGAGACCCAGTACTTC
TRBV9,TRBJ2-1,few,.,15,CASSSGSGTNNEQFF,TGTGCCAGCAGCTCGGGATCCGGGACAAACAATGAGCAGTTCTTC
TRBV7-9,TRBJ1-5,.,.,16,CASGEGGGFVNQPQHF,TGTGCCAGCGGCGAGGGGGGGGGTTTTGTCAATCAGCCCCAGCATTTT
TRBV9,TRBJ2-3,many,.,15,CASSETLDPQYTQYF,TGTGCCAGCAGCGAGACCCTGGACCCACAGTATACGCAGTATTTT
TRBV4-3,TRBJ1-6,few,TRBD1,15,CASSQLDRDNSPLHF,TGCGCCAGCAGCCAATTAGACAGGGATAATTCACCCCTCCACTTT
TRBV24-1,TRBJ2-7,.,.,15,CATGTWTPGSDEQYF,TGTGCCACCGGGACCTGGACCCCCGGCTCCGACGAGCAGTACTTC
TRBV7-3,TRBJ2-5,.,TRBD1,16,CASSPRDRVYQETQYF,TGTGCCAGCAGCCCCCGGGACAGGGTATACCAAGAGACCCAGTACTTC
TRBV6-4,TRBJ2-1,.,.,13,CASSPTENNEQFF,TGTGCCAGCAGTCCGACAGAAAACAATGAGCAGTTCTTC
TRBV20-1,TRBJ2-3,.,.,13,CSAEGLAYNEQYF,TGCAGTGCAGAGGGTTTGGCATACAATGAGCAGTATTTT